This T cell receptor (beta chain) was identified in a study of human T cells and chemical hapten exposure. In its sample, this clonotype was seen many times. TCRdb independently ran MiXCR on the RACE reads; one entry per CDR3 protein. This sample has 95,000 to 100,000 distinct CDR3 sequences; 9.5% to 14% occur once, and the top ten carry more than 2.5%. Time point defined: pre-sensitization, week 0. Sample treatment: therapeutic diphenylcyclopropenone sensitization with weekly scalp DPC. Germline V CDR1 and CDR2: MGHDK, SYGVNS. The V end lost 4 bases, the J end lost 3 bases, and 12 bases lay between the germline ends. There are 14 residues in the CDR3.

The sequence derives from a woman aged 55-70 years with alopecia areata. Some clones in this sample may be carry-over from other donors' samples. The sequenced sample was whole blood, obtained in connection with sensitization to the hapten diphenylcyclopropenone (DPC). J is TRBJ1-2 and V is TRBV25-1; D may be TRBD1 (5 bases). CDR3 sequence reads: CASSGGGSHYGYTF. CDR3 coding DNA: TGTGCCAGCAGTGGGGGCGGTAGTCACTATGGCTACACCTTC.